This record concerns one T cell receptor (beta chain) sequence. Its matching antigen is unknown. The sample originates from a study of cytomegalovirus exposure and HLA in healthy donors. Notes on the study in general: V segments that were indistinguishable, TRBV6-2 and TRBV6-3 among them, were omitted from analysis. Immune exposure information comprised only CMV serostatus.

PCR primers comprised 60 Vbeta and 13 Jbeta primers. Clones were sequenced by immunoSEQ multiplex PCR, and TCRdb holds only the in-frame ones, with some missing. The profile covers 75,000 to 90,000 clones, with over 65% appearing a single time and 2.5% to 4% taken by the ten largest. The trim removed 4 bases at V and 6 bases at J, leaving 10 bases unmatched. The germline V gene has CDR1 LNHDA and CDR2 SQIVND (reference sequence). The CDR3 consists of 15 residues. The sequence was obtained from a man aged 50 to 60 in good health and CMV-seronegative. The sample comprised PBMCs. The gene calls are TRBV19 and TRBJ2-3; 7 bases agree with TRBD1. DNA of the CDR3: TGTGCCAGTAGTACGAGACAGGGAATGAGTGATACGCAGTATTTT. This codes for CASSTRQGMSDTQYF.